These 9 T cell receptor beta chains were sequenced from one sample in a study of T cells after yellow fever vaccination. MiXCR, applied by TCRdb to the 5' RACE reads, yields one record per CDR3 protein. The table has a few hundred thousand distinct CDR3 sequences, roughly 11% seen once. The source material was PBMCs, sampled on the day of the first yellow fever vaccination. These receptors were collected from a man aged 18-30 years who received the YFV17D yellow fever vaccine.

V and J are TRBV9 and TRBJ1-2; the D gene is possibly TRBD1 (5 bases). CDR1 is SGDLS and CDR2 is YYNGEE in the germline V gene. V lost 3 bases and J lost 7, with 16 bases in between. The CDR3 is 14 amino acids. The CDR3 reads CASSARDQGGGYTF. The CDR3 region has the DNA TGTGCCAGCAGCGCCCGGGACCAAGGAGGTGGCTACACCTTC.

This clonotype was detected only a few times. This chain connects TRBV5-6 to TRBJ2-3, with 8 bases fitting TRBD2. The CDR3 is made up of 16 amino acids. Germline V gene lookup returns CDR1 SGHDT and CDR2 YYEEEE. The V and J ends lost 1 base and 3 bases, in that order; junction bases with no gene match: 7. The CDR3 loop reads CASSLLGRGATDTQYF. Written as DNA, the CDR3 is TGTGCCAGCAGCTTGCTGGGGCGGGGGGCTACAGATACGCAGTATTTT.

In its sample, this clonotype was seen a few times. The chain joins TRBV20-1 to TRBJ2-7; D perhaps matches TRBD1 (5 bases). Trimming removed 6 bases from V and 1 base from J, with 13 bases in between. The CDR3 runs 13 residues. Germline CDR1 is DFQATT and CDR2 is SNEGSKA (reference sequence). CDR3 nucleotide sequence: TGCAGTGCGCCCCGCGACAGATCCTACGAGCAGTACTTC. This encodes CSAPRDRSYEQYF.

This clonotype was picked up many times. The chain is built from TRBV5-4 and TRBJ1-1, with D possibly being TRBD1 (5 bases). V was trimmed by 3 bases and J by 0 bases, leaving 9 bases between them. This CDR3 is built from 14 residues. CDR1 SGHNT and CDR2 YYREEE come from the germline V gene (reference sequence). DNA of the CDR3: TGTGCCAGCAGCTCCGGGGGGATGAACACTGAAGCTTTCTTT. Its protein product is CASSSGGMNTEAFF.

The CDR3 DNA reads TGTGCCAGCAGTTCCCCATGGGGGGGCGGCGAGCAGTACTTC. Translation gives CASSSPWGGGEQYF. The chain is built from TRBV6-5 and TRBJ2-7, with D perhaps matching TRBD2 (7 bases). This CDR3 comprises 14 residues. Looked up from germline, CDR1 is MNHEY and CDR2 is SVGAGI. V was clipped by 4 bases and J by 6 bases, with 16 bases between them.

The chain carries TRBV2 and TRBJ1-5, with D perhaps matching TRBD1 (6 bases). The CDR3 loop spans 14 amino acids. V lost 3 bases to trimming and J lost 6 bases, with 12 bases between them. Germline assignment: CDR1 SNHLY and CDR2 FYNNEI. This CDR3 reads CASSERGGIQPQHF. The CDR3 region has the DNA TGTGCCAGCAGTGAGAGGGGGGGGATTCAGCCCCAGCATTTT.

The genes are TRBV6-2 or TRBV6-3 and TRBJ1-5; 11 bases are shared with TRBD1. This CDR3 has 17 amino acids. Germline CDR1 MNHEY, CDR2 SVGEGT. The V gene end was trimmed by 4 bases and the J gene end by 2 bases; junction bases not matched to a gene: 7. This CDR3 is CASSSPDRGHGNQPQHF. In DNA form, the CDR3 reads TGTGCCAGCAGTTCGCCGGACAGGGGGCATGGCAATCAGCCCCAGCATTTT.

V usage is TRBV29-1 and J usage is TRBJ2-2; TRBD2 aligns across 7 bases. Germline CDR1 and CDR2: SQVTM and ANQGSEA. CDR3 length: 13 amino acids. The V gene end was trimmed by 3 bases and the J gene end by 6 bases; junction bases not matched to a gene: 4. CDR3 nucleotide sequence: TGCAGCGTTGATTCCGGGAGGCCCGGGGAGCTGTTTTTT. This gives the protein CSVDSGRPGELFF.

J is TRBJ2-7 and V is TRBV6-2 or TRBV6-3; 8 bases fit TRBD2. Looked up from germline, CDR1 is MNHEY and CDR2 is SVGEGT. With 2 bases clipped from V and 3 bases from J, the junction kept 3 bases outside the gene matches. The CDR3 runs 14 residues. This CDR3 is CASSYAAGGYEQYV. For the CDR3, the DNA is TGTGCCAGCAGTTACGCGGCGGGGGGCTACGAGCAGTACGTC.